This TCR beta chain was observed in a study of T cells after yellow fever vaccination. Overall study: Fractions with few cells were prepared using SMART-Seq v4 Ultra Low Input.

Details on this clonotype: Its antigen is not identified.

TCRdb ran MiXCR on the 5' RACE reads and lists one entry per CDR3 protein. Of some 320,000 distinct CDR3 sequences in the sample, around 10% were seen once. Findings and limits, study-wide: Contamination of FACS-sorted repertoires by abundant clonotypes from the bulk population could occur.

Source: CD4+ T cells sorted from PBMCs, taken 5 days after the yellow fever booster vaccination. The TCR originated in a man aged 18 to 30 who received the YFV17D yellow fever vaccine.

The CDR3 nucleotides read TGTGCCAGCTCACCCAGGCGTGAGTTCTCTGGAAACACCATATATTTT. The encoded protein is CASSPRREFSGNTIYF. The J gene is TRBJ1-3, the V gene TRBV18; D is uncertain. The V end lost 3 bases, the J end lost 0 bases, and 12 bases lay between the germline ends. There are 16 residues in the CDR3. Per the germline V gene, CDR1 is KGHSH and CDR2 is LQKENI.